This T cell receptor beta chain was documented in a study of T-cell reconstitution after alpha-beta-depleted transplantation in children. Unique molecular identifiers tagged the TCRbeta library. TCRdb used MiXCR to reprocess the PCR reads, holding one entry per CDR3 protein. The repertoire includes approximately 1,000,000 distinct CDR3 sequences, about 31% of them detected once, and about 28% sits in the top ten. Germline trimming cut 6 bases from V and 7 bases from J; bases unmatched to any gene: 6. Germline V CDR1 and CDR2: LGHDT, YNNKEL (reference sequence). The CDR3 covers 14 residues. The sample in question was PBMCs, mostly from graft donor cells, obtained 360 days after TCRalphabeta/CD19-depleted stem cell transplant. The rearrangement joins TRBV3-1 to TRBJ1-6, with TRBD1 identical over 7 bases. The source is a boy under two years old who had a stem cell transplant for SCID, so the T cells may come from the graft donor. The CDR3, as DNA: TGTGCCAGCAGGCTCGGACAGGTCAATTCACCCCTCCACTTT. It codes for CASRLGQVNSPLHF.